This T cell receptor beta chain came from a study of T cells after yellow fever vaccination. TCRdb called the 5' RACE reads again in MiXCR, with one record for every CDR3 protein. Found here are some 300,000 distinct CDR3 sequences, roughly 8.4% of them singletons; the top ten hold roughly 15%. The germline CDR1 and CDR2 sequences are MDHEN and SYDVKM. The CDR3 extends over 12 amino acids. Between the trimmed V and J ends, which lost 6 bases and 5 bases, there was a span of 10 bases. Here the sequenced sample was PBMCs, taken about 41 days after the first yellow fever vaccination. This receptor was taken from a man aged 18 to 29 who received the YFV17D yellow fever vaccine. This rearrangement joins TRBV28 to TRBJ2-5; D is ambiguous. The CDR3 sequence: CASRSTSETQYF. CDR3 nucleotide sequence: TGTGCCAGCAGAAGTACATCGGAGACCCAGTACTTC.